The clone carrying this TCR beta chain was picked up many times. Its specificity is unknown. Looked up from germline, CDR1 is KGHDR and CDR2 is SFDVKD. Deletions cut 4 bases from V and 6 bases from J, with 18 bases between. This CDR3 contains 16 residues. This sample stems from a study of regulatory T cells in long-lasting Graves disease. Study-level points and caveats: Persistent Graves' patients showed reduced TCR diversity versus newly diagnosed patients.

Through Arm-PCR of CDR3 regions and iRepertoire HTBI primers, TCR beta libraries were built. TCRdb itself ran the multiplex PCR reads through MiXCR, one entry per CDR3 protein. The sample lists about 310,000 distinct CDR3 sequences, 18% seen once, with roughly 35% in the top ten. Described time point: newly diagnosed GD, antithyroid drugs for less than 3 months. PBMC-derived RNA was used for the TCR library. V usage is TRBV24-1 and J usage is TRBJ1-5; weak D call: TRBD1 (5 bases). This specimen consisted of peripheral blood mononuclear cells (PBMCs), obtained at new diagnosis, from a patient treated with antithyroid drugs. This TCR came from a female donor with Graves disease. CDR3 protein: CATSDSRGGSGQPQHF. In nucleotides, the CDR3 is TGTGCCACCAGTGACTCCCGGGGGGGGTCGGGTCAGCCCCAGCATTTT.